This note documents a single T cell receptor (beta chain) sequence. A J-beta primer mix and a sample-barcoded 5' primer were used in a second PCR of about 6 to 12 cycles. MiXCR, applied by TCRdb to the 5' RACE reads, yields one record per CDR3 protein. Of more than 700,000 distinct CDR3 sequences listed, about 55% are singletons. This record belongs to a study of blood T cells in healthy people across ages. The CDR3 sequence is 15 residues long. Deletions cut 6 bases from V and 9 bases from J, with 18 bases between. This TCR was sampled from a man aged 80 or over in good health. This chain uses TRBV12-3 or TRBV12-4 with TRBJ1-6, with D possibly matching TRBD1 (5 bases). Sequencing was done on a sample of blood. Here the CDR3 reads CASSKLGGYASPLHF. The CDR3 nucleotides read TGTGCCAGCAGCAAACTCGGGGGGTATGCTTCACCCCTCCACTTT.